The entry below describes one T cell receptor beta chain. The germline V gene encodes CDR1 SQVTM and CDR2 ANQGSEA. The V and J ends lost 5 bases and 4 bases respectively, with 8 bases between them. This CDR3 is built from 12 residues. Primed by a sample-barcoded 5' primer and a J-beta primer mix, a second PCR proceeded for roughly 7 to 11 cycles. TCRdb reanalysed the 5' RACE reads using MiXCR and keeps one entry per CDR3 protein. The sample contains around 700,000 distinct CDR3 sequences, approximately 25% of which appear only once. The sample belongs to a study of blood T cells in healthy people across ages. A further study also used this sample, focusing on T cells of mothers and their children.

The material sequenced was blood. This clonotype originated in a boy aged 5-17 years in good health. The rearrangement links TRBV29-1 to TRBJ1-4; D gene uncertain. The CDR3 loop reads CSVQADNEKLFF. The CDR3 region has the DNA TGCAGCGTTCAGGCGGATAATGAAAAACTGTTTTTT.